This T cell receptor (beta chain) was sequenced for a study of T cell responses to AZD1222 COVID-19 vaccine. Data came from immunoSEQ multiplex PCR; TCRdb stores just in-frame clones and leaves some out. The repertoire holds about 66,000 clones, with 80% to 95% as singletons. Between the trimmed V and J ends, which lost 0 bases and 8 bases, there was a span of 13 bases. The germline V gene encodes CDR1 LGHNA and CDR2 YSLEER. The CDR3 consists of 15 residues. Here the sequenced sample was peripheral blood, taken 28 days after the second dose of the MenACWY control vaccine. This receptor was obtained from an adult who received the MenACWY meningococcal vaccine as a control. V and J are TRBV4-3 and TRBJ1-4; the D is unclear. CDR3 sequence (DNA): TGCGCCAGCAGCCAAGACAACAGACTAAAAGAAAAACTGTTTTTT. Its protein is CASSQDNRLKEKLFF.